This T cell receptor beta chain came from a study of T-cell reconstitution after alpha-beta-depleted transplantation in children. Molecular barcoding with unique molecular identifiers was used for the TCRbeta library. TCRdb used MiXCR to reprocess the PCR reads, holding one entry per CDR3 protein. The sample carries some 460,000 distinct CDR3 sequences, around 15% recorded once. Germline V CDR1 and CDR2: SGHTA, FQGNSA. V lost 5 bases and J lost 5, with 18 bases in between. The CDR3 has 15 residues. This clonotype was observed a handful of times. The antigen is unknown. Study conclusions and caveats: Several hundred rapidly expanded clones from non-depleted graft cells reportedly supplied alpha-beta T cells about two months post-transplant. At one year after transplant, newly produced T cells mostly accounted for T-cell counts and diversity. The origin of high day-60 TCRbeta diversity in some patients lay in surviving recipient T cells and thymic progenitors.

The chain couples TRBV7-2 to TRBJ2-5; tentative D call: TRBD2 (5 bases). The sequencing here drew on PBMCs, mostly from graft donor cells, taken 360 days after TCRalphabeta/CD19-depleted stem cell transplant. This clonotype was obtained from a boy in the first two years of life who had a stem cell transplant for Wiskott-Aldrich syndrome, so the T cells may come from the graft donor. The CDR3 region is CASSRARIGIETQYF. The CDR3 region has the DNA TGTGCCAGCAGCCGTGCTAGAATCGGGATTGAGACCCAGTACTTC.